These T cell receptor beta chains were read from a single sample in a study of post-analysis software for immune sequencing data. TCRdb re-analysed the PCR reads in MiXCR, keeping a single row per CDR3 protein. The repertoire holds about 540,000 distinct CDR3 sequences, with 30% to 40% as singletons. Sequencing was carried out using blood. These receptors all stem from a girl under 18 with multiple sclerosis. The CDR3 runs from the conserved cysteine through the conserved F or W. The D gene is left open where the match is weak. The size of a clone is reported for some rows only, either as once, few or many, or as a class for expanded clones.

d_call clone_size j_call v_call cdr3_nt cdr3_aa
NA few TRBJ1-4 TRBV7-9 TGTGCCAGCAGCTCGAATGCGGCTAATGAAAAACTGTTTTTT CASSSNAANEKLFF
NA NA TRBJ1-6 TRBV10-1 TGCGCCAGCAGTGAGTTAGAGAACAGCAACTATAATTCACCCCTCCACTTT CASSELENSNYNSPLHF
TRBD1 NA TRBJ2-1 TRBV7-3 TGTGCCAGCAGCTTAACCGGGACGTCCAGGGGGTACAATGAGCAGTTCTTC CASSLTGTSRGYNEQFF
TRBD1 NA TRBJ2-1 TRBV3-1 TGTGCCAGCAGCCAGAGGGGGCCACCTAAGCAGTTCTTC CASSQRGPPKQFF
TRBD2 NA TRBJ2-3 TRBV20-1 TGCAGTGCTGGGCGGGGGGGAGGCAGAACAGATACGCAGTATTTT CSAGRGGGRTDTQYF
TRBD2 once TRBJ2-1 TRBV7-3 TGTGCCAGCAGCTTAATTTCAAGCGGGGGCAAGCAGTTCTTC CASSLISSGGKQFF
TRBD2 few TRBJ2-5 TRBV20-1 TGCAGTGCTCGGGGGACCTTCTGGACTAGCGGGGGTGGACACCAAGAGACCCAGTACTTC CSARGTFWTSGGGHQETQYF
NA NA TRBJ1-1 TRBV21-1 TGTGCCAGCAGCGCCACCCCAGGGAAGAACACTGAAGCTTTCTTT CASSATPGKNTEAFF
NA NA TRBJ1-5 TRBV20-1 TGCAGTGCTATGGAGGGGATCCATCCCCAGCATTTT CSAMEGIHPQHF
NA NA TRBJ1-6 TRBV7-8 TGTGCCAGCAGCTTAAGCGAAGGGCGGAATTCACCCCTCCACTTT CASSLSEGRNSPLHF
NA NA TRBJ2-7 TRBV25-1 TGTGCCAGCAGCGCGACGGGAACGGCCTCCTACGGGCAGTACTTC CASSATGTASYGQYF
NA NA TRBJ1-1 TRBV7-9 TGTGCCAGCGGCTCGGTAGGTGGGAACACTGAAGCTTTCTTT CASGSVGGNTEAFF
NA NA TRBJ1-2 TRBV7-2 TGTGCCAGCAGCTTGGGGGCCTATCTCAACTATGGCTACACCTTC CASSLGAYLNYGYTF
NA once TRBJ2-5 TRBV20-1 TGCAGTGCCCGTGGGACCGTCCAGGAGACCCGGTACTTC CSARGTVQETRYF
NA NA TRBJ2-2 TRBV12-3/TRBV12-4 TGTGCCAGCAGTCCCAGGGCGGGCCCCGCGAACACCGGGGAGCTGTTTTTT CASSPRAGPANTGELFF
NA NA TRBJ2-7 TRBV25-1 TGTGCCAGCAGTGAATCCGGGACTCTAACTGGGTCCCAGTACTTC CASSESGTLTGSQYF
TRBD1 NA TRBJ2-5 TRBV5-1 TGCGCCAGCAGCACTGACAGGGGCTACCAAGAGACCCAGTACTTC CASSTDRGYQETQYF